This T cell receptor beta chain was documented in a study of T cell responses to AZD1222 COVID-19 vaccine. The protocol was immunoSEQ multiplex PCR, while the TCRdb copy is restricted to in-frame clones and leaves out a portion. The repertoire has 120,000 or so clones, approximately 82% of them found once; the top ten carry roughly a quarter. V lost 5 bases to trimming and J lost 9 bases, with 14 bases between them. CDR1 and CDR2 (germline): MDHEN, SYDVKM. The length of the CDR3 is 12 residues. The chain employs TRBV28 and TRBJ2-7; tentative D call: TRBD1 (5 bases). The TCR was taken from an adult who received the AZD1222 COVID-19 vaccine. This material consisted of peripheral blood, taken 28 days after the second AZD1222 dose. The CDR3: CASSPRQTRQYF. CDR3 nucleotide sequence: TGTGCCAGCAGTCCCCGACAGACGAGGCAGTACTTC.